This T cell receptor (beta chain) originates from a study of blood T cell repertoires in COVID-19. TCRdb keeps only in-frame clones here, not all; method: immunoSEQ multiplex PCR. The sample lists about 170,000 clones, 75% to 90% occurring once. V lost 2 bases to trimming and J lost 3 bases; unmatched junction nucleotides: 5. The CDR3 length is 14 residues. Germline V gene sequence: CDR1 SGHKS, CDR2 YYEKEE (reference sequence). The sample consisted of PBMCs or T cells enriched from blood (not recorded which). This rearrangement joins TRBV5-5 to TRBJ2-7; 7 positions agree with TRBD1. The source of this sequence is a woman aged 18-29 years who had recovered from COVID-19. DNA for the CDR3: TGTGCCAGCAGCTTCTCCGGGACAGTCTACGAGCAGTACTTC. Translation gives CASSFSGTVYEQYF.